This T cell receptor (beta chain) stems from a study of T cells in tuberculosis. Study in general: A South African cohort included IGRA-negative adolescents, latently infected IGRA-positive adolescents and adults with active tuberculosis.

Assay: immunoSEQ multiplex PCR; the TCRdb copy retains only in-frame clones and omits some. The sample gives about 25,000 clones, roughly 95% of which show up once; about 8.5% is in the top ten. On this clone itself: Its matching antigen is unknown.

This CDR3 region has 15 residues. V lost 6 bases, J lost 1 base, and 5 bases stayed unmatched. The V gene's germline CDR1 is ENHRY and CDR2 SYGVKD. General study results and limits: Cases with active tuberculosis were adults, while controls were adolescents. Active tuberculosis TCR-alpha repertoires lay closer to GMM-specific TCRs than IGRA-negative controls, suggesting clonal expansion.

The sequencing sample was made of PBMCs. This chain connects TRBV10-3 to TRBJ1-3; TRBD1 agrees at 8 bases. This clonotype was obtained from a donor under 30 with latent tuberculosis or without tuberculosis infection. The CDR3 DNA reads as TGTGCCATCAGGACAGGGGTCGGATCTGGAAACACCATATATTTT. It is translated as CAIRTGVGSGNTIYF.